This is a list of T cell receptor beta chains from one sample in a study of CD8 T cells in Susac syndrome. TCRdb processed the immunoSEQ multiplex PCR reads anew with MiXCR; each CDR3 protein has one entry. Of roughly 300,000 distinct CDR3 sequences listed, 70% to 90% are singletons. Specimen: CD8+ T cells from PBMCs. These receptors were collected from a human donor with multiple sclerosis. Both conserved end residues are part of each CDR3. The D gene is left open where the match is weak. A row's size may be missing; if present it is once, few, many or a size class.

TRBJ2-3,.,TRBV2,.,TGTGCTCAAAGGTCGGGGGGCGCAGATACGCAGTATTTT,CAQRSGGADTQYF
TRBJ2-1,.,TRBV2,TRBD2,TGTGCCAGCAGGCCCCTGGCGGGGGACTCCTACAATGAGCAGTTCTTC,CASRPLAGDSYNEQFF
TRBJ2-2,.,TRBV4-2,TRBD1,TGTGCCAGCAGCCAAATCTCCGGGACAGGGAGCACCGGGGAGCTGTTTTTT,CASSQISGTGSTGELFF
TRBJ2-3,.,TRBV11-3,.,TGTGCCAGCAGCTCCCGCAGGGGGGCGGGAGAGGGCACAGATACGCAGTATTTT,CASSSRRGAGEGTDTQYF
TRBJ2-4,.,TRBV20-1,.,TGCAGTGCTAGTTCTCCATGGGCCAAAAACATTCAGTACTTC,CSASSPWAKNIQYF
TRBJ2-7,.,TRBV27,.,TGTGCCAGCAGTTTAGAGGCTCTCTACGAGCAGTACTTC,CASSLEALYEQYF
TRBJ2-7,.,TRBV28,.,TGTGCCAGTAAAGGGTCTAGAGGGTACGAGCAGTACTTC,CASKGSRGYEQYF
TRBJ2-7,.,TRBV10-2,TRBD2,TGCGCCAGCAGTGACCCCGAGCGGGATAGCTCCTACGAGCAGTACTTC,CASSDPERDSSYEQYF
TRBJ2-3,.,TRBV6-2/TRBV6-3,.,TGTGCCAGCAGTTTTCGGGGGGCGACAGATACGCAGTATTTT,CASSFRGATDTQYF
TRBJ1-2,.,TRBV27,.,TGTGCCAGCAGTTCCAACAGGTTTTCCAATGGCTACACCTTC,CASSSNRFSNGYTF
TRBJ2-1,.,TRBV16,.,TGTGCCAGCAGCCGGGGAGGCAATGAGCAGTTCTTC,CASSRGGNEQFF
TRBJ2-4,.,TRBV7-3,.,TGTGCCAGCGGCTTAACGACAGGCCTAGCCAAAAACATTCAGTACTTC,CASGLTTGLAKNIQYF
TRBJ1-1,.,TRBV7-9,.,TGTGCCAGCAGCTCCAAAGGGGGGGGAGGAAAAACTGAAGCTTTCTTT,CASSSKGGGGKTEAFF
TRBJ2-6,.,TRBV7-8,.,TGTGCCAGCAGCCCAACCGGCCGTTCCCTTGGGGCCAACGTCCTGACTTTC,CASSPTGRSLGANVLTF
TRBJ1-2,few,TRBV27,TRBD1,TGTGCCAGCAGTCAGGGACAGGGATATGGCTACACCTTC,CASSQGQGYGYTF
TRBJ2-7,.,TRBV6-5,TRBD2,TGTGCCAGCAGTTTCCGGACTAGCGGGAGGGGGGCTACCTACGAGCAGTACTTC,CASSFRTSGRGATYEQYF
TRBJ1-6,.,TRBV9,.,TGTGCCAGCAGGGGGACGGGGAATAATTCACCCCTCCACTTT,CASRGTGNNSPLHF
TRBJ2-7,.,TRBV7-7,.,TGTGCTAGCAGCTACAGGCTCTCCTACGAGCAGTACTTC,CASSYRLSYEQYF
TRBJ2-1,once,TRBV5-6,TRBD1,TGTGCCAGCAGGTCCGGGACAGGGTCCTACAATGAGCAGTTCTTC,CASRSGTGSYNEQFF
TRBJ1-1,.,TRBV11-2,TRBD1,TGTGCCAGCAGTTCAGTGGGACAGGCATCAGAAGCTTTCTTT,CASSSVGQASEAFF
TRBJ2-1,.,TRBV28,TRBD1,TGTGCCAGCACTGAGGGACAGCGAAGCAATGAGCAGTTCTTC,CASTEGQRSNEQFF
TRBJ2-3,.,TRBV24-1,.,TGTGCCACCAGTGATTTCAGGGCTAGCGACGCGATCACAGATACGCAGTATTTT,CATSDFRASDAITDTQYF
TRBJ2-1,.,TRBV9,.,TGTGCCAGCAACCCGTTCTTGGGGGAGGATCGGAATGAGCAGTTCTTC,CASNPFLGEDRNEQFF